This entry features one T cell receptor (beta chain) sequence. In this sample, this clone turned up a few times. It lacks a known antigen. It has no much larger one-base neighbor in the sample; base qualities were not kept. The sample is drawn from a study of blood T cell repertoires in COVID-19 (dated by TCRdb to 2020 to 2021). Context from the whole study: The collaborator samples originated in the United States, Italy and Spain and spanned the acute and convalescent phases of COVID-19. The prospective study material was composed of cDNA or gDNA derived from T cells, B-cell-depleted T cells, or PBMCs. The dataset comprised deeply sampled blood TCRbeta repertoires from subjects exposed to, actively infected with, or recovered from COVID-19. The repertoires were made available in a free public database intended to serve as a resource for research on the immune response to SARS-CoV-2. Samples came from the ongoing ImmuneRACE study (first 160 participants) plus 1,254 subjects from 6 global collaborators. The sample metadata nearly always contained a de-identified subject ID, COVID-19 status, age in years and sex. Where HLA class I and class II types were available, the types were taken from metadata supplied by the sample provider, not from assay-based typing. The paper as a whole reports these results and caveats: Clinical and demographic metadata were provided uncurated, with the amount varying by source and participant.

The immunoSEQ Assay, a bias-controlled multiplex PCR, was used to amplify TCRbeta CDR3 regions from genomic DNA. For the original study's pipeline: The number of nucleated cells in each sample was estimated by amplification of reference gene primers within the assay. To quantify the absolute abundance of each unique TCRbeta CDR3 rearrangement, sequence reads were collapsed and filtered. For each sample, productive Simpson clonality was calculated as the square root of Simpson's diversity index across productive rearrangements. Entries here come from immuneACCESS through TCRdb and include only in-frame sequences with V and J called. Some clones fail to appear in such tables; in the studies checked, an unresolved V gene covers under half of the shortfall, and the cause of the remainder is unknown. The V and J calls and clone size come from that table; D and trimming were worked out from the DNA. This sample gives 130,000 or so clones in total; over 75% of them show up just once. The top ten constitute approximately 8% of the sample.

The CDR3 spans 15 residues, from the cysteine through the phenylalanine. The DNA shown is the 45-base CDR3, in frame from base 1. The germline V gene gives CDR1 as SGHVS and CDR2 as FQNEAQ. V is shortened by 5 bases, J by 2 bases, and the region joining them spans 15 bases. Whole blood was collected in K2EDTA tubes by collaborating institutions according to the institutions' own protocols. Collaborator samples were shipped for TCRbeta analysis as frozen whole blood, isolated PBMCs, or DNA extracted from either sample type. Sequenced: peripheral blood. This TCR came from a man between 45 and 60 years old with acute or convalescent COVID-19. The chain employs TRBV7-8 and TRBJ1-1; TRBD1 is a weak D gene call, 5 bases matching. The sequenced DNA: TGTGCCAGCAGCGTTATCCAGGGTGATAACACTGAAGCTTTCTTT. This codes for CASSVIQGDNTEAFF.